Presented here are 5 T cell receptor beta chains from one specimen sequenced in a study of T cell responses to AZD1222 COVID-19 vaccine. Profiled with immunoSEQ multiplex PCR; TCRdb holds only in-frame clones, not every one. The table lists 150,000 or so clones, 85% to 95% of them singletons. This specimen consisted of peripheral blood, obtained 28 days after the second AZD1222 dose. The source of these receptors is an adult who received the AZD1222 COVID-19 vaccine.

CDR3 amino acids: CASRGYRGRLEGYTF. The CDR3 nucleotides are TGTGCCAGCAGAGGTTACAGGGGGCGATTAGAAGGCTACACCTTC. V and J are TRBV28 and TRBJ1-2, with 9 bases aligning to TRBD1. This CDR3 comprises 15 residues. V shed 6 bases, J shed 8 bases, and the junction held 13 bases outside the gene matches. Looked up from germline, CDR1 is MDHEN and CDR2 is SYDVKM.

The chain uses TRBV4-3 and TRBJ2-7; 9 bases match TRBD1. J was trimmed by 3 bases and V by 4 bases; bases with no gene match: 16. This CDR3 comprises 18 residues. Germline values: CDR1 LGHNA, CDR2 YSLEER. CDR3 sequence reads: CASSPKYPSGTGYYEQYF. DNA of the CDR3: TGCGCCAGCAGCCCTAAATACCCATCCGGGACAGGGTACTACGAGCAGTACTTC.

The J gene is TRBJ2-7, the V gene TRBV19; D possibly matches TRBD1 or TRBD2 (5 bases each). The ends were cut back, 8 bases at V and 2 bases at J, with 16 bases in the middle. Looked up from germline, CDR1 is LNHDA and CDR2 is SQIVND (reference sequence). The CDR3 runs to 14 residues. The CDR3 DNA reads TGTGCCAGTGCCTACGGGACGCCTCCCTACGAGCAGTACTTC. Protein sequence: CASAYGTPPYEQYF.

This CDR3 reads CASSPLSGGSYNEQFF. CDR3 in DNA: TGTGCCAGCTCACCCCTTTCAGGGGGCTCCTACAATGAGCAGTTCTTC. The V and J genes are TRBV18 and TRBJ2-1; the match to TRBD1 covers 7 bases. V lost 3 bases to trimming and J lost 0 bases; unmatched junction nucleotides: 5. This CDR3 has 16 amino acids. Germline-derived CDR1 and CDR2 are KGHSH and LQKENI.

V and J are TRBV9 and TRBJ1-1, with unresolved D. The CDR3 consists of 13 residues. Germline assignment: CDR1 SGDLS and CDR2 YYNGEE. With 3 bases removed from V and 2 bases from J, the gap between germline ends came to 8 bases. The CDR3 nucleotides are TGTGCCAGCAGCGGGGGAGATAACACTGAAGCTTTCTTT. Translation gives CASSGGDNTEAFF.